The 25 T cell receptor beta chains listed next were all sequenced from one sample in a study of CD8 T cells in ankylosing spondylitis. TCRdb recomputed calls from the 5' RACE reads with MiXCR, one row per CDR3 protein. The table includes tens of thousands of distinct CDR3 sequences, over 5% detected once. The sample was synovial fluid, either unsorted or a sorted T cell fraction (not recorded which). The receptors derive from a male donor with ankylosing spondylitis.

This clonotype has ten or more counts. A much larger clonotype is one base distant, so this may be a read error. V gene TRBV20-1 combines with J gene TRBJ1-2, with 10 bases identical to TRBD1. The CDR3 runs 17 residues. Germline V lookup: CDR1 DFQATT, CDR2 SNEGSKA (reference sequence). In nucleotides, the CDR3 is TGCTGTGCTAGATCCCCGACGGGGGGGACAGGGGACTATGGCTACACCTTC. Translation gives CCARSPTGGTGDYGYTF.

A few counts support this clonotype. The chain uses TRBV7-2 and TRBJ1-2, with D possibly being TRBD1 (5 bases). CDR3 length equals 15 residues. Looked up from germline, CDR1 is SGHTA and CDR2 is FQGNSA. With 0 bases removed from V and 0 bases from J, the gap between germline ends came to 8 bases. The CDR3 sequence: CASSLAPGSNYGYTF. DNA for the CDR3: TGTGCCAGCAGCTTAGCACCAGGGTCTAACTATGGCTACACCTTC.

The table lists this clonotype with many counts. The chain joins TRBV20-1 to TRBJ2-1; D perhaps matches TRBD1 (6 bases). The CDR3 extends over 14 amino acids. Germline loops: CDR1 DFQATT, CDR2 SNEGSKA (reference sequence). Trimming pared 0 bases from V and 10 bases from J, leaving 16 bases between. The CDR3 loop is CSARDAQGVREQFF. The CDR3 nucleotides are TGCAGTGCTAGAGACGCACAGGGAGTTAGAGAGCAGTTCTTC.

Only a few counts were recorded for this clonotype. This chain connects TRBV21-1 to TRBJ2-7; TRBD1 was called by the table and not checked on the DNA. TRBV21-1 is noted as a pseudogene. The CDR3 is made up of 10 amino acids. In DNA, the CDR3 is TGTGCCAGCAGCAAAGGGGGGGGGTACTTC. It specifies CASSKGGGYF.

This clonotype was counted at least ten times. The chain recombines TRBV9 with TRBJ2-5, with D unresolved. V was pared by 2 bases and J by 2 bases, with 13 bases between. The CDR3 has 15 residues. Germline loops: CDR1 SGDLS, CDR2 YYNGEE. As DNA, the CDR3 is TGTGCCAGCAGCGTTGCTCTAGAAGGGCAAGAGACCCAGTACTTC. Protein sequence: CASSVALEGQETQYF. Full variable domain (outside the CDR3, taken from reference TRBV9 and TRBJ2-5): DSGVTQTPKHLITATGQRVTLRCSPRSGDLSVYWYQQSLDQGLQFLIQYYNGEERAKGNILERFSAQQFPDLHSELNLSSLELGDSALYFCASSVALEGQETQYFGPGTRLLVL.

This CDR3 reads CASSKGIQGDEQFF. The CDR3 DNA sequence: TGTGCCAGCAGCAAAGGAATACAGGGGGATGAGCAGTTCTTC. This sequence joins TRBV21-1 and TRBJ2-1; TRBD1, as called in the table, went unchecked against the DNA. TRBV21-1 is shown as a pseudogene. There are 14 residues in the CDR3.

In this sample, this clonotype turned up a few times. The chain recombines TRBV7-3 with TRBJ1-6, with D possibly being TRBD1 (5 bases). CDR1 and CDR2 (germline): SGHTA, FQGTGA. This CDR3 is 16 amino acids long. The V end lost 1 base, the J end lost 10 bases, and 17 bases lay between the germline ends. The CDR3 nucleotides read TGTGCCAGCAGCTTAAATGTGGCAGGGACTGGGTCACCCCTCCACTTT. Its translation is CASSLNVAGTGSPLHF.

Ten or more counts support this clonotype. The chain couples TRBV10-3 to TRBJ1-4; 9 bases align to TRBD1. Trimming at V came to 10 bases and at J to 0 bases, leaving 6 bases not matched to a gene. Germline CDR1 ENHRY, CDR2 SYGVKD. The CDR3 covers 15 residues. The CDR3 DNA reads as TGTGCCACGCGGGACAGGGATACAACTAATGAAAAACTGTTTTTT. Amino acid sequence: CATRDRDTTNEKLFF.

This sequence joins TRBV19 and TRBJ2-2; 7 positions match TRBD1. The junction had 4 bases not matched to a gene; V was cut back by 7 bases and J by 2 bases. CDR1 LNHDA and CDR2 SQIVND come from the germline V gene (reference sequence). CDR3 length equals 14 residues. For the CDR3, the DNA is TGTGCCAGTACCGCAGGGGGAAACACCGGGGAGCTGTTTTTT. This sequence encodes CASTAGGNTGELFF.

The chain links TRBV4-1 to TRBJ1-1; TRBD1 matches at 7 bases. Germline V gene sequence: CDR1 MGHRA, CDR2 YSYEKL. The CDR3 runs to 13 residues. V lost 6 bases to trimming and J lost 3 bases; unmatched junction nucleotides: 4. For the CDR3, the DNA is TGCGCCAGCAGATTTCAGGGGGACACTGAAGCTTTCTTT. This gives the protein CASRFQGDTEAFF.

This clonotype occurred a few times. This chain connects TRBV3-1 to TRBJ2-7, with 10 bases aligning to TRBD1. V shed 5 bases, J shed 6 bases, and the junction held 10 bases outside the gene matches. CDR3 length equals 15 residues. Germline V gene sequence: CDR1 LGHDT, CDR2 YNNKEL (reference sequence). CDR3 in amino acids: CASSDADRGIFEQYF. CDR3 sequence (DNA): TGTGCCAGCAGCGATGCGGACAGGGGGATTTTCGAGCAGTACTTC.

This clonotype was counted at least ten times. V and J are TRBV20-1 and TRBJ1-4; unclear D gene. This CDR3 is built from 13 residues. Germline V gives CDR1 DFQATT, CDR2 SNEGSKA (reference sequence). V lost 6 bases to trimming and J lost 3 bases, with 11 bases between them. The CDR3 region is CSAPRAANEKLFF. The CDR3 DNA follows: TGCAGTGCGCCACGGGCGGCTAATGAAAAACTGTTTTTT.

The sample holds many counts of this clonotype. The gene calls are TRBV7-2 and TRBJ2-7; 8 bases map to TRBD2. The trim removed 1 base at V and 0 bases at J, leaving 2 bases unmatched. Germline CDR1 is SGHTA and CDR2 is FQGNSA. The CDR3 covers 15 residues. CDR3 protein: CASSLGLAGSYEQYF. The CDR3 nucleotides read TGTGCCAGCAGCTTAGGGCTAGCGGGCTCCTACGAGCAGTACTTC.

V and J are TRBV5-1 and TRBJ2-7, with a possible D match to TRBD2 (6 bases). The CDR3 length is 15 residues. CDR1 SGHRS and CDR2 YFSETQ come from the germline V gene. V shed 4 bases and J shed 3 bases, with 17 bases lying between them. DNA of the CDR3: TGCGCCAGCAGCGTAAAAGCGGGCCCACTCTACGAGCAGTACTTC. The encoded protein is CASSVKAGPLYEQYF.

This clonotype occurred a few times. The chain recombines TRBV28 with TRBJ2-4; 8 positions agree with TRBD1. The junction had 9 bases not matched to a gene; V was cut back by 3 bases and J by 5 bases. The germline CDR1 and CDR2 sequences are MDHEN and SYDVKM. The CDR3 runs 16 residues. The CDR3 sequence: CASSFRGRGLQNIQYF. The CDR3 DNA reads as TGTGCCAGCAGTTTTCGAGGCAGGGGGCTGCAAAACATTCAGTACTTC.

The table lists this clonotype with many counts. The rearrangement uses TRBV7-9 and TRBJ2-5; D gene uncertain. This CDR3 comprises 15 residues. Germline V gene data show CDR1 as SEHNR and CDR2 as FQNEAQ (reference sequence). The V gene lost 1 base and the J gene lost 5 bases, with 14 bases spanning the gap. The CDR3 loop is CASSLGVTGYETQYF. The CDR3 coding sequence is TGTGCCAGCAGCTTAGGGGTAACTGGGTACGAGACCCAGTACTTC.

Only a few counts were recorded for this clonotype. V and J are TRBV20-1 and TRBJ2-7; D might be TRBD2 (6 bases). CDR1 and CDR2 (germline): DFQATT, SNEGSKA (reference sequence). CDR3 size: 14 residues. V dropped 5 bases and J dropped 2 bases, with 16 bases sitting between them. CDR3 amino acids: CSAHRRGSPYEQYF. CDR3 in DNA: TGCAGTGCTCACCGGAGGGGCAGCCCCTACGAGCAGTACTTC.

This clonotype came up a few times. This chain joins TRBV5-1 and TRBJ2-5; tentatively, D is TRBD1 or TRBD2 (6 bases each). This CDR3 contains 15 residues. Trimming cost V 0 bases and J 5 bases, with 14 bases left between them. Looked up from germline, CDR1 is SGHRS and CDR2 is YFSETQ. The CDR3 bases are TGCGCCAGCAGCTTGGCCAGATCCGGGGGCGAGACCCAGTACTTC. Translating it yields CASSLARSGGETQYF. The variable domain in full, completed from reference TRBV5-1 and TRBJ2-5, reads KAGVTQTPRYLIKTRGQQVTLSCSPISGHRSVSWYQQTPGQGLQFLFEYFSETQRNKGNFPGRFSGRQFSNSRSEMNVSTLELGDSALYLCASSLARSGGETQYFGPGTRLLVL.

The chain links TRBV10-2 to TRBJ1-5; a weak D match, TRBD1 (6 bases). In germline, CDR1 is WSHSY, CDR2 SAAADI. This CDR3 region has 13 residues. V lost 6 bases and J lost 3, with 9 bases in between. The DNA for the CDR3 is TGCGCCAGCAGACAGGGACCCAATCAGCCCCAGCATTTT. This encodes CASRQGPNQPQHF.

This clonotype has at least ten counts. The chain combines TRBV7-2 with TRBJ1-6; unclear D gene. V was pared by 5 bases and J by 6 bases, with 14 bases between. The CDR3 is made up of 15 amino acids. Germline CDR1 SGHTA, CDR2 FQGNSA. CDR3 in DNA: TGTGCCAGCAGCATGGACGAGACTCTTAATTCACCCCTCCACTTT. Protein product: CASSMDETLNSPLHF.

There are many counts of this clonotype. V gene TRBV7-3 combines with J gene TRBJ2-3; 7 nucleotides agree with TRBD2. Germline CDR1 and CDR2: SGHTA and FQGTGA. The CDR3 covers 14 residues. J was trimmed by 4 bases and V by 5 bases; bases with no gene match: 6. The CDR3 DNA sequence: TGTGCCAGCAGCGTCCTGGCGGGGGCAGATACGCAGTATTTT. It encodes CASSVLAGADTQYF.

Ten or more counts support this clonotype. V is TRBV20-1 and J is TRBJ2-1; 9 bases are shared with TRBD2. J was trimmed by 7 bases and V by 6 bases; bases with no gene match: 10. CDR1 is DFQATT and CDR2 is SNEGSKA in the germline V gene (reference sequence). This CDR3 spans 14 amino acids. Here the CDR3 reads CSAPGLAWANEQFF. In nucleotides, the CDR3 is TGCAGTGCCCCGGGACTAGCTTGGGCGAATGAGCAGTTCTTC.

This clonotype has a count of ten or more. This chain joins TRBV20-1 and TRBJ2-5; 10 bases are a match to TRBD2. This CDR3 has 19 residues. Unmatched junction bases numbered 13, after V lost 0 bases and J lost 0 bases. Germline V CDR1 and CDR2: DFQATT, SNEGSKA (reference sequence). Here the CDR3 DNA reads TGCAGTGCTAGAGATCGTCGGGCTAGCGGGAGACATTACCAAGAGACCCAGTACTTC. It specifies CSARDRRASGRHYQETQYF.

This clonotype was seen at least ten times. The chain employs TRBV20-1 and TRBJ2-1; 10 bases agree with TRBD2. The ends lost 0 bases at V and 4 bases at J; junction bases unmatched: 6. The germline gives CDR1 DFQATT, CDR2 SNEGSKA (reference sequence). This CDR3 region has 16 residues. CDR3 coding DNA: TGCAGTGCTAGAGAAGGAGCGGGAGGGATATACAATGAGCAGTTCTTC. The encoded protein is CSAREGAGGIYNEQFF.

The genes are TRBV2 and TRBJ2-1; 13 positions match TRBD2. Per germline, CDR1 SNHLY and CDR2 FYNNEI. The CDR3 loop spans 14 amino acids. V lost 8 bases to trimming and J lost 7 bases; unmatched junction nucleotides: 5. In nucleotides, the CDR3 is TGTGCCAGCCAAACTAGCGGGAGGGCGAATGAGCAGTTCTTC. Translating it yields CASQTSGRANEQFF.